A single sample is the source of the 2 T cell receptor beta chains below, sequenced in a study of T-cell reconstitution after alpha-beta-depleted transplantation in children. Unique molecular identifiers were used in preparing the TCRbeta library. TCRdb fed the PCR reads into MiXCR, producing one record per CDR3 protein. The top ten clones hold less than 6% of a sample with about 230,000 distinct CDR3 sequences, about 8.8% of them seen once. Sequenced here: PBMCs from the stem cell graft donor, sampled from the stem cell graft. Receptors were obtained from a human donor who donated a stem cell graft to a child with SCID.

The table lists this clonotype with many counts. This rearrangement joins TRBV20-1 to TRBJ1-2; 9 bases map to TRBD1. The CDR3 contains 15 residues. CDR1 is DFQATT and CDR2 is SNEGSKA in the germline V gene (reference sequence). The ends lost 3 bases at V and 2 bases at J; junction bases unmatched: 7. CDR3 DNA sequence: TGCAGTGCTAGCCCGGCGGGGACAGGGAACTATGGCTACACCTTC. It translates to CSASPAGTGNYGYTF.

This clonotype came up many times. The gene calls are TRBV7-3 and TRBJ1-1; TRBD1 matches 7 bases. The CDR3 covers 16 residues. CDR1 is SGHTA and CDR2 is FQGTGA in the germline V gene. V was pared by 3 bases and J by 1 base, with 8 bases of the junction left unmatched. The CDR3 bases are TGTGCCAGCAGCTTGGGGACAGCGATATCGAACACTGAAGCTTTCTTT. Translated, it gives CASSLGTAISNTEAFF. Full variable domain (missing parts from reference TRBV7-3 and TRBJ1-1): GAGVSQTPSNKVTEKGKYVELRCDPISGHTALYWYRQSLGQGPEFLIYFQGTGAADDSGLPNDRFFAVRPEGSVSTLKIQRTERGDSAVYLCASSLGTAISNTEAFFGQGTRLTVV.